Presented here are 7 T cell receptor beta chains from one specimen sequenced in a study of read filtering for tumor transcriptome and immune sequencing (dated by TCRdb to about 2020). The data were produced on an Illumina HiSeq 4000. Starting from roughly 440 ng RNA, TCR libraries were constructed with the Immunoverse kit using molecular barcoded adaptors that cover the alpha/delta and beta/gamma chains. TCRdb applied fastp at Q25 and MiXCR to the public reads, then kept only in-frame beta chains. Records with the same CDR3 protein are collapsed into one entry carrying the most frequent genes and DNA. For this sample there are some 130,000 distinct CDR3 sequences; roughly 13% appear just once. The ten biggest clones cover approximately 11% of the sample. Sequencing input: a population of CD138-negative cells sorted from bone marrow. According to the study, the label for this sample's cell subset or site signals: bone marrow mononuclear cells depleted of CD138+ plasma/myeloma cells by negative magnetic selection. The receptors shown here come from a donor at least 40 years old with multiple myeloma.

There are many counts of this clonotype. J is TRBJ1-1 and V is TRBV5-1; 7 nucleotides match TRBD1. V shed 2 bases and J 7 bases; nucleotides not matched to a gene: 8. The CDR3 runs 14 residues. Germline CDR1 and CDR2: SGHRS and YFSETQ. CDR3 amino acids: CASSLSTGFGEAFF. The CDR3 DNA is TGCGCCAGCAGCTTATCGACAGGGTTCGGTGAAGCTTTCTTT. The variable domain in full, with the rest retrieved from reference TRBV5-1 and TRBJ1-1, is KAGVTQTPRYLIKTRGQQVTLSCSPISGHRSVSWYQQTPGQGLQFLFEYFSETQRNKGNFPGRFSGRQFSNSRSEMNVSTLELGDSALYLCASSLSTGFGEAFFGQGTRLTVV.

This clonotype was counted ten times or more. The DNA for the CDR3 is TGCGCCAGCAGCCAGTTAGCGGGATCAGGCACAGATACGCAGTATTTT. Residues: CASSQLAGSGTDTQYF. This rearrangement joins TRBV4-1 to TRBJ2-3; 8 bases are shared with TRBD2. J was trimmed by 1 base and V by 3 bases; bases with no gene match: 6. The germline CDR1 and CDR2 sequences are MGHRA and YSYEKL. This CDR3 is built from 16 residues.

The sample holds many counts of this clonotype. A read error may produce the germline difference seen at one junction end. The CDR3 region has the DNA TGTGCCAGCCTTCCGGAGGGGGGCGCCTACAATTCACCCCTCCACTTT. Protein sequence: CASLPEGGAYNSPLHF. This chain joins TRBV6-1 and TRBJ1-6, with a weak D call TRBD1 (6 bases). This CDR3 has 16 amino acids. Looked up from germline, CDR1 is MNHNS and CDR2 is SASEGT.

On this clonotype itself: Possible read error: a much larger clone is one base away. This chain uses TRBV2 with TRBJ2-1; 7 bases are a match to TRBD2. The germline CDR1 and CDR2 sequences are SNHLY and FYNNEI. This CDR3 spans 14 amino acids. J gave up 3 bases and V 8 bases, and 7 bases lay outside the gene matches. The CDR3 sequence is CASGEAGFYNEQFF. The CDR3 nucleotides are TGTGCCAGCGGGGAAGCGGGATTCTACAATGAGCAGTTCTTC.

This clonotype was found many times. The CDR3 loop reads CASSPLGTNEQFF. The CDR3 bases are TGTGCCAGCTCACCCCTGGGGACAAATGAGCAGTTCTTC. The rearrangement uses TRBV18 and TRBJ2-1; possibly TRBD1 for D (6 bases). The germline V gene has CDR1 KGHSH and CDR2 LQKENI. CDR3 size: 13 residues. The V end lost 3 bases, the J end lost 7 bases, and 10 bases lay between the germline ends.

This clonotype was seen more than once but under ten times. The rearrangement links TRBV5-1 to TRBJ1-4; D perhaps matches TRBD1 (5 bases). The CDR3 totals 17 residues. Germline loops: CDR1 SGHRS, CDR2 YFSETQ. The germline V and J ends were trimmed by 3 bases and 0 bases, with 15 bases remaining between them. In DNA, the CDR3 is TGCGCCAGCAGCTCCCAACCGGGGACTGCAACTAATGAAAAACTGTTTTTT. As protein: CASSSQPGTATNEKLFF.

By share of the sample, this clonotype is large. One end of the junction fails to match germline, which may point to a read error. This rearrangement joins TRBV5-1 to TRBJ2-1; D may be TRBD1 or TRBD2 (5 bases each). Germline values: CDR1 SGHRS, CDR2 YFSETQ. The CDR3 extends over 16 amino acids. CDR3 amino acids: CASSFAQGAPYNEQFF. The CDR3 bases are TGTGCCAGCAGCTTCGCGCAGGGAGCCCCCTACAATGAGCAGTTCTTC.